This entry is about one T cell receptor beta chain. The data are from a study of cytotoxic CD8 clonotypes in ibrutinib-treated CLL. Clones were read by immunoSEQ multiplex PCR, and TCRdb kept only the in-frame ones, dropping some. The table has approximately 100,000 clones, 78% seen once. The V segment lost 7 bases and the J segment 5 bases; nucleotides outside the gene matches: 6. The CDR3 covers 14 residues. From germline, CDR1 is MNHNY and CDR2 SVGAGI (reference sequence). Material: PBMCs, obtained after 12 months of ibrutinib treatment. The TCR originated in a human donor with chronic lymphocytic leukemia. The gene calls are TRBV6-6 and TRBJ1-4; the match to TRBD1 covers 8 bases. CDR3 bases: TGTGCCAGCATTACACAGGGGGAGAATGAAAAACTGTTTTTT. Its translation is CASITQGENEKLFF.